The T cell receptor (beta chain) described here comes from a study of T cells expressing NK-cell markers. Study background: Eight donors were sequenced, of whom seven were HCMV-seropositive, while the remaining one was HCMV-seronegative.

From its re-call of the 5' RACE reads, TCRdb lists each CDR3 protein once, without DNA. The sample totals about 370,000 distinct CDR3 sequences. Study-wide results and caveats: Once again these clonotypes came out on top in the CD3+CD56-NKG2C+ fraction of a few donors.

About this clonotype: Its target is not known.

The V gene's germline CDR1 is MNHEY and CDR2 SVGAGI. The CDR3 runs to 15 residues. This receptor was identified in a woman in her forties or fifties in good health. The V gene is TRBV6-5, the J gene TRBJ2-2. The sample comprised blood T cells: a sorted CD56 or NKG2C T cell subset, CD4+ or CD8+ T cells, or bulk PBMC T cells (not recorded which). The CDR3 reads CASVRRSTNTGELFF.